Following are 21 T cell receptor beta chains from one sample sequenced in a study of cytomegalovirus exposure and HLA in healthy donors. Use of 60 Vbeta and 13 Jbeta primers characterized the PCR. Repertoires were generated with immunoSEQ multiplex PCR, while TCRdb's copy carries only in-frame clones and drops some. The repertoire holds more than 95,000 clones, roughly 70% seen once, with about 3.5% in the top ten. Sequencing used PBMCs. The receptors here all came from a woman aged 45-65 years in good health and CMV-seronegative.

The chain carries TRBV5-4 and TRBJ2-5; the D is unclear. V lost 0 bases to trimming and J lost 1 base, with 10 bases between them. Germline CDR1 SGHNT, CDR2 YYREEE (reference sequence). There are 15 residues in the CDR3. The CDR3 DNA is TGTGCCAGCAGCTTGGGCCAGGATATCCAAGAGACCCAGTACTTC. It is translated as CASSLGQDIQETQYF.

The chain carries TRBV27 and TRBJ2-3; D is possibly TRBD2 (6 bases). Germline CDR1 is MNHEY and CDR2 is SMNVEV (reference sequence). The CDR3 covers 14 residues. The germline V and J ends were trimmed by 5 bases and 6 bases, with 15 bases remaining between them. CDR3 amino acids: CASSVGTRGDTQYF. CDR3 nucleotides: TGTGCCAGCAGTGTAGGGACTCGTGGTGATACGCAGTATTTT.

The chain carries TRBV5-6 and TRBJ2-7; weak D call: TRBD1 (6 bases). The length of the CDR3 is 14 residues. Germline lookup yields CDR1 SGHDT and CDR2 YYEEEE. Deletions cut 0 bases from V and 2 bases from J, with 9 bases between. The CDR3 nucleotides read TGTGCCAGCAGCTTGGCAGGGGTCGCCTACGAGCAGTACTTC. As protein: CASSLAGVAYEQYF.

The V gene is TRBV29-1, the J gene TRBJ1-6; 7 positions agree with TRBD1. The CDR3 covers 14 residues. Germline loops: CDR1 SQVTM, CDR2 ANQGSEA. V was clipped by 6 bases and J by 6 bases; unmatched bases: 8. The DNA for the CDR3 is TGCAGCGTCCAGCAGGGACAGATTAATTCACCCCTCCACTTT. Its protein is CSVQQGQINSPLHF. The entire variable domain, with the rest obtained from reference TRBV29-1 and TRBJ1-6, is as follows: SAVISQKPSRDICQRGTSLTIQCQVDSQVTMMFWYRQQPGQSLTLIATANQGSEATYESGFVIDKFPISRPNLTFSTLTVSNMSPEDSSIYLCSVQQGQINSPLHFGNGTRLTVT.

The chain uses TRBV29-1 and TRBJ2-3; 13 bases fit TRBD2. Germline trimming cut 5 bases from V and 3 bases from J; bases unmatched to any gene: 5. The CDR3 is 15 residues long. The germline gives CDR1 SQVTM, CDR2 ANQGSEA. CDR3 amino acids: CSVRTSGSGTDTQYF. CDR3 bases: TGCAGCGTTAGGACTAGCGGGAGTGGTACAGATACGCAGTATTTT.

V gene TRBV21-1 combines with J gene TRBJ2-3; no DNA check was done on the table's D call, TRBD1. TRBV21-1 is a pseudogene. This CDR3 has 19 residues. In DNA, the CDR3 is TGTGCCAGCAGCAAGGGACAGGGCAGCGGGGTAGAAGGCACAGATACGCAGTATTTT. Encoded protein: CASSKGQGSGVEGTDTQYF.

This clone was picked up a small number of times. This rearrangement joins TRBV6-1 to TRBJ2-1; D is possibly TRBD2 (6 bases). CDR3 size: 12 residues. V lost 7 bases, J lost 15 bases, and 19 bases lay in between. The V gene's germline CDR1 is MNHNS and CDR2 SASEGT. The CDR3: CASTKSAGMGFF. The CDR3 DNA reads TGTGCCAGCACCAAATCGGCGGGGATGGGGTTCTTC.

This clone appeared a few times. V gene TRBV7-9 combines with J gene TRBJ1-2; a weak D match, TRBD1 (6 bases). V was shortened by 1 base and J by 5 bases, with 11 bases between the two germline ends. Germline-derived CDR1 and CDR2 are SEHNR and FQNEAQ (reference sequence). This CDR3 is built from 14 residues. CDR3 nucleotides: TGTGCCAGCAGCTTAGTGGCAGGGGAATATGGCTACACCTTC. Translated: CASSLVAGEYGYTF.

The gene calls are TRBV18 and TRBJ1-6; a possible D gene is TRBD1 (6 bases). The CDR3 runs to 18 residues. The germline CDR1 and CDR2 sequences are KGHSH and LQKENI. The V end lost 6 bases, the J end lost 0 bases, and 18 bases lay between the germline ends. The CDR3 coding sequence is TGTGCCAGCTCCACATTACCGGGACACCTCTCCTATAATTCACCCCTCCACTTT. Encoded protein: CASSTLPGHLSYNSPLHF.

The CDR3: CASSKGQGAPNQPQHF. For the CDR3, the DNA is TGTGCCAGCAGCAAGGGCCAGGGGGCGCCGAATCAGCCCCAGCATTTT. The V and J genes are TRBV7-9 and TRBJ1-5; 8 bases line up with TRBD1. The V segment lost 5 bases and the J segment 4 bases; nucleotides outside the gene matches: 10. Germline CDR1 is SEHNR and CDR2 is FQNEAQ (reference sequence). CDR3 length equals 16 residues.

The V call is TRBV7-9, the J call TRBJ1-6; no clear D gene. Per the germline V gene, CDR1 is SEHNR and CDR2 is FQNEAQ (reference sequence). V lost 4 bases and J 10 bases, leaving 17 bases between the germline ends. This CDR3 spans 15 amino acids. The CDR3 DNA follows: TGTGCCAGCAGCTACACTACTGGGTCGGAATCACCCCTCCACTTT. It specifies CASSYTTGSESPLHF.

J is TRBJ2-1 and V is TRBV27, with D possibly TRBD2 on 5 matching bases. The CDR3 sequence is 12 residues long. Trimming pared 2 bases from V and 11 bases from J, leaving 10 bases between. Germline loops: CDR1 MNHEY, CDR2 SMNVEV (reference sequence). As DNA, the CDR3 is TGTGCCAGCAGTTTAAGTAGGACTCAGCAGTTCTTC. This translates into CASSLSRTQQFF.

The V and J genes are TRBV7-2 and TRBJ2-1; 7 nucleotides agree with TRBD2. This CDR3 comprises 15 residues. Germline values: CDR1 SGHTA, CDR2 FQGNSA. Unmatched junction bases numbered 4, after V lost 5 bases and J lost 0 bases. CDR3 in DNA: TGTGCCAGCAGCCGGGACTACAGCTCCTACAATGAGCAGTTCTTC. Protein sequence: CASSRDYSSYNEQFF.

This rearrangement joins TRBV2 to TRBJ1-5; possibly TRBD1 for D (5 bases). The CDR3 totals 14 residues. CDR1 is SNHLY, CDR2 FYNNEI, per germline. The ends were cut back, 6 bases at V and 5 bases at J, with 14 bases in the middle. The CDR3 spells CASRADSTYQPQHF. The DNA of the CDR3 is TGTGCCAGCAGAGCTGACAGTACCTATCAGCCCCAGCATTTT.

The CDR3 loop is CASSLARETYNEQFF. The CDR3 DNA follows: TGTGCCAGCAGCTTAGCCCGGGAGACGTACAATGAGCAGTTCTTC. This chain links TRBV7-2 with TRBJ2-1; a weak D match, TRBD2 (6 bases). The CDR3 spans 15 residues. From germline, CDR1 is SGHTA and CDR2 FQGNSA. Trimming cost V 0 bases and J 4 bases, with 10 bases left between them.

This chain uses TRBV28 with TRBJ2-7; tentatively, D is TRBD1 (6 bases). CDR1 is MDHEN and CDR2 is SYDVKM in the germline V gene. This CDR3 is 15 amino acids long. V lost 1 base and J lost 1, with 11 bases in between. For the CDR3, the DNA is TGTGCCAGCAGTTTATTTAGACAGGCGTCCTACGAGCAGTACTTC. It yields the protein CASSLFRQASYEQYF. Based on the CDR3 plus reference TRBV28 and TRBJ2-7, the full variable domain is DVKVTQSSRYLVKRTGEKVFLECVQDMDHENMFWYRQDPGLGLRLIYFSYDVKMKEKGDIPEGYSVSREKKERFSLILESASTNQTSMYLCASSLFRQASYEQYFGPGTRLTVT.

CDR3 in amino acids: CASSPGQPSETQYF. CDR3 in DNA: TGTGCCAGCAGCCCCGGACAGCCCTCCGAGACCCAGTACTTC. V is TRBV5-8 and J is TRBJ2-5; D is possibly TRBD1 (6 bases). The V and J ends lost 4 bases and 5 bases respectively, with 15 bases between them. The germline V gene has CDR1 SGHTS and CDR2 YDEGEE. This CDR3 comprises 14 residues.

V usage is TRBV9 and J usage is TRBJ1-1; a weak D match, TRBD1 (5 bases). CDR1 and CDR2 (germline): SGDLS, YYNGEE. Trimming shortened V by 0 bases and J by 3 bases, and 6 bases separated the two germline ends. The CDR3 is 13 amino acids. CDR3 residues: CASSVARDTEAFF. In nucleotides, the CDR3 is TGTGCCAGCAGCGTAGCCAGGGACACTGAAGCTTTCTTT. The variable domain in full, with the rest retrieved from reference TRBV9 and TRBJ1-1, is DSGVTQTPKHLITATGQRVTLRCSPRSGDLSVYWYQQSLDQGLQFLIQYYNGEERAKGNILERFSAQQFPDLHSELNLSSLELGDSALYFCASSVARDTEAFFGQGTRLTVV.

The chain joins TRBV19 to TRBJ2-7; 16 positions match TRBD2. Per germline, CDR1 LNHDA and CDR2 SQIVND (reference sequence). The CDR3 is 17 amino acids. V trimming: 6 bases; J trimming: 3 bases; junction bases outside the gene matches: 8. The CDR3 DNA follows: TGTGCCAGTAGGGGACTAGCGGGAGGGAAGCCCTACTACGAGCAGTACTTC. Its protein product is CASRGLAGGKPYYEQYF.

V gene TRBV6-5 combines with J gene TRBJ2-3; tentatively, D is TRBD2 (6 bases). The CDR3 is 14 residues long. Trimming removed 4 bases from V and 1 base from J, with 9 bases in between. From germline, CDR1 is MNHEY and CDR2 SVGAGI. The CDR3 sequence is CASSWDSRTDTQYF. CDR3 bases: TGTGCCAGCAGTTGGGACTCCCGCACAGATACGCAGTATTTT.

This clone was detected only a few times. The rearrangement uses TRBV5-5 and TRBJ2-1; 13 bases align to TRBD2. The ends lost 4 bases at V and 4 bases at J; junction bases unmatched: 5. CDR1 and CDR2 from the germline V gene are SGHKS and YYEKEE (reference sequence). The CDR3 contains 16 residues. The CDR3 sequence is CASSRLAGGLYNEQFF. CDR3 in DNA: TGTGCCAGCAGCCGACTAGCGGGGGGCTTATACAATGAGCAGTTCTTC.